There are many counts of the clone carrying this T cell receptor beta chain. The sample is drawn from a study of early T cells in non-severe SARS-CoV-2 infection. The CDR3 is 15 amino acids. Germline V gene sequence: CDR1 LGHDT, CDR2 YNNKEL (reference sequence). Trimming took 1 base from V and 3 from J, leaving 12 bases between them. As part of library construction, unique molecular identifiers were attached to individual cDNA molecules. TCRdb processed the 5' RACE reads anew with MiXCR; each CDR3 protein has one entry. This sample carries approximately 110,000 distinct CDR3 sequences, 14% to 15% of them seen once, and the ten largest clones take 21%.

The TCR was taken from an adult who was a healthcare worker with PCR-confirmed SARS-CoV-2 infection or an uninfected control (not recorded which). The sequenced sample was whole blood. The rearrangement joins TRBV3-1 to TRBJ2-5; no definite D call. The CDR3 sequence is CASSQAAGREETQYF. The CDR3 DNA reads TGTGCCAGCAGCCAAGCGGCTGGTCGGGAAGAGACCCAGTACTTC.